The 31 T cell receptor beta chains reported below all come from one sample, sequenced in a study of blood T cell repertoires in COVID-19. Repertoires were generated with immunoSEQ multiplex PCR, while TCRdb's copy carries only in-frame clones and drops some. The sample records approximately 98,000 clones, less than 75% being singletons. The sequencing input was peripheral blood. These receptors came from a woman aged 40 to 55 with acute or convalescent COVID-19.

This clone was observed at least ten times. The chain links TRBV5-6 to TRBJ2-7; no reliable D call. The V gene's germline CDR1 is SGHDT and CDR2 YYEEEE. V was pared by 2 bases and J by 6 bases, with 15 bases between. The CDR3 has 14 amino acids. The CDR3 is CASSLRNSPFEQYF. In DNA form, the CDR3 reads TGTGCCAGCAGCTTAAGGAACAGTCCTTTCGAGCAGTACTTC.

The V call is TRBV10-3, the J call TRBJ2-3, with 8 bases fitting TRBD2. Germline values: CDR1 ENHRY, CDR2 SYGVKD. This CDR3 is 14 amino acids long. V shed 5 bases and J 2 bases; nucleotides not matched to a gene: 3. CDR3 coding DNA: TGTGCCATCAGTTTAGCGGGGATCACAGATACGCAGTATTTT. It codes for CAISLAGITDTQYF.

The rearrangement links TRBV5-5 to TRBJ2-7; TRBD1 is a possible D gene (6 bases). This CDR3 has 13 amino acids. V lost 2 bases and J lost 6, with 12 bases in between. The germline V gene encodes CDR1 SGHKS and CDR2 YYEKEE (reference sequence). Written as DNA, the CDR3 is TGTGCCAGCAGCTTCCCCGACAGGCCCGAGCAGTACTTC. Protein sequence: CASSFPDRPEQYF.

The genes are TRBV5-1 and TRBJ2-7; 7 nucleotides line up with TRBD1. J gave up 2 bases and V 6 bases, and 8 bases lay outside the gene matches. The germline gives CDR1 SGHRS, CDR2 YFSETQ. The CDR3 has 14 residues. The CDR3 spells CASMATGDPYEQYF. CDR3 nucleotides: TGCGCCAGCATGGCTACAGGGGACCCCTACGAGCAGTACTTC.

V usage is TRBV27 and J usage is TRBJ1-4; D may be TRBD1 (5 bases). Trimming removed 1 base at V and 3 bases at J, with 18 bases between. CDR3 length equals 18 residues. Germline CDR1 reads MNHEY; CDR2 reads SMNVEV (reference sequence). CDR3 sequence reads: CASSLYGKTRAPNEKLFF. The CDR3 region has the DNA TGTGCCAGCAGTTTATATGGAAAAACCAGGGCGCCTAATGAAAAACTGTTTTTT.

The chain uses TRBV11-2 and TRBJ2-1; possible D gene TRBD2, 5 bases. Germline V gene lookup returns CDR1 SGHAT and CDR2 FQNNGV. V lost 5 bases, J lost 8 bases, and 16 bases lay in between. CDR3 length: 14 residues. CDR3 nucleotides: TGTGCCAGCAGCCGGGGTTGGGTCATGGATGAGCAGTTCTTC. Its translation is CASSRGWVMDEQFF.

This chain uses TRBV3-1 (or the pseudogene TRBV3-2) with TRBJ2-3, with D tentatively TRBD1 (7 bases). Germline V gene sequence: CDR1 LGHDT, CDR2 YNNKEL (reference sequence). This CDR3 spans 18 amino acids. Trimming stripped 0 bases from V and 2 bases from J, with 18 bases between. The CDR3 is CASSQDRGDRANTDTQYF. As DNA, the CDR3 is TGTGCCAGCAGCCAAGATAGGGGGGACAGAGCAAACACAGATACGCAGTATTTT.

This clone occurred once. The V gene is TRBV19, the J gene TRBJ1-5; TRBD1 matches at 8 bases. V was clipped by 3 bases and J by 0 bases; unmatched bases: 13. The CDR3 loop spans 19 amino acids. In germline, CDR1 is LNHDA, CDR2 SQIVND (reference sequence). CDR3 sequence (DNA): TGTGCCAGTAGTATTTATAGGACAGGGAACATATATAGCAATCAGCCCCAGCATTTT. Protein product: CASSIYRTGNIYSNQPQHF.

V is TRBV6-5 and J is TRBJ2-3; 8 nucleotides align to TRBD1. Germline V gene sequence: CDR1 MNHEY, CDR2 SVGAGI. The CDR3 consists of 13 residues. Trimming cost V 10 bases and J 2 bases; bases outside gene matches: 5. Here the CDR3 reads CATGGLLTDTQYF. The CDR3 DNA is TGTGCCACAGGGGGCCTCCTCACAGATACGCAGTATTTT.

This chain uses TRBV30 with TRBJ1-2, with D maybe TRBD1 (5 bases). The CDR3 has 12 residues. The germline gives CDR1 GTSNPN, CDR2 SVGIG (reference sequence). V gave up 2 bases and J gave up 8 bases, with 12 bases separating them. As DNA, the CDR3 is TGTGCCTGGAGTATTAGGGGAAGGGGCTACACCTTC. It translates to CAWSIRGRGYTF. The whole variable domain, filled in from reference TRBV30 and TRBJ1-2, reads SQTIHQWPATLVQPVGSPLSLECTVEGTSNPNLYWYRQAAGRGLQLLFYSVGIGQISSEVPQNLSASRPQDRQFILSSKKLLLSDSGFYLCAWSIRGRGYTFGSGTRLTVV.

The gene calls are TRBV9 and TRBJ2-2, with D unresolved. Germline V gives CDR1 SGDLS, CDR2 YYNGEE. V was shortened by 0 bases and J by 4 bases, with 4 bases between the two germline ends. This CDR3 has 13 amino acids. As DNA, the CDR3 is TGTGCCAGCAGCGTAGATAGCACCGGGGAGCTGTTTTTT. The encoded protein is CASSVDSTGELFF. The complete variable domain, with remaining parts taken from reference TRBV9 and TRBJ2-2, reads DSGVTQTPKHLITATGQRVTLRCSPRSGDLSVYWYQQSLDQGLQFLIQYYNGEERAKGNILERFSAQQFPDLHSELNLSSLELGDSALYFCASSVDSTGELFFGEGSRLTVL.

V gene TRBV6-6 combines with J gene TRBJ1-2; 9 nucleotides align to TRBD1. Looked up from germline, CDR1 is MNHNY and CDR2 is SVGAGI (reference sequence). The CDR3 has 14 residues. Unmatched junction bases numbered 4, after V lost 6 bases and J lost 2 bases. In DNA form, the CDR3 reads TGTGCCAGCAGGGGACAGGGACAAAACTATGGCTACACCTTC. Its translation: CASRGQGQNYGYTF.

The chain couples TRBV7-3 to TRBJ2-4; D may be TRBD1 (6 bases). V shed 5 bases and J shed 6 bases, with 11 bases lying between them. From germline, CDR1 is SGHTA and CDR2 FQGTGA. The CDR3 is made up of 13 amino acids. In DNA form, the CDR3 reads TGTGCCAGCAGCACCACACAGGGAAACATTCAGTACTTC. Translation gives CASSTTQGNIQYF.

The chain joins TRBV5-1 to TRBJ1-1, with D uncertain. CDR1 SGHRS and CDR2 YFSETQ come from the germline V gene. The CDR3 runs to 14 residues. V dropped 2 bases and J dropped 5 bases, with 13 bases sitting between them. CDR3 sequence: CASSFTSAGTEAFF. The CDR3 DNA sequence: TGCGCCAGCAGCTTTACATCTGCCGGGACTGAAGCTTTCTTT.

This clone appeared a single time. The V gene is TRBV5-4, the J gene TRBJ2-2; 7 bases agree with TRBD1. Per germline, CDR1 SGHNT and CDR2 YYREEE (reference sequence). This CDR3 has 16 residues. J was trimmed by 1 base and V by 4 bases; bases with no gene match: 7. This chain's CDR3 is CASSDDRAGNTGELFF. CDR3 DNA sequence: TGTGCCAGCAGCGACGACAGGGCTGGGAACACCGGGGAGCTGTTTTTT.

The genes are TRBV6-5 and TRBJ1-5; 9 bases map to TRBD1. This CDR3 contains 15 residues. The V gene's germline CDR1 is MNHEY and CDR2 SVGAGI. V was pared by 6 bases and J by 4 bases, with 7 bases of the junction left unmatched. The CDR3 here is CASRSGTGSNQPQHF. The CDR3 DNA is TGTGCCAGCAGGTCCGGGACAGGGAGTAATCAGCCCCAGCATTTT.

The chain carries TRBV5-6 and TRBJ2-4, with D perhaps TRBD2 (7 bases). V dropped 2 bases and J dropped 8 bases, with 11 bases sitting between them. There are 13 residues in the CDR3. Germline values: CDR1 SGHDT, CDR2 YYEEEE. CDR3 in amino acids: CASSLRGADIQYF. In DNA form, the CDR3 reads TGTGCCAGCAGCTTACGGGGGGCAGACATTCAGTACTTC. Looking up the rest from reference TRBV5-6 and TRBJ2-4 gives the full variable domain: DAGVTQSPTHLIKTRGQQVTLRCSPKSGHDTVSWYQQALGQGPQFIFQYYEEEERQRGNFPDRFSGHQFPNYSSELNVNALLLGDSALYLCASSLRGADIQYFGAGTRLSVL.

In this sample, this clone turned up once. The genes are TRBV4-3 and TRBJ1-1; D ambiguous. The CDR3 is 13 amino acids. Trimming took off 3 bases at V and 10 bases at J, with 15 bases between the two ends. The germline V gene encodes CDR1 LGHNA and CDR2 YSLEER. CDR3 nucleotides: TGCGCCAGCAGCCAGGACTACCGTGGGTTAGCTTTCTTT. This encodes CASSQDYRGLAFF.

The chain links TRBV6-2 or TRBV6-3 to TRBJ2-5, with 10 bases fitting TRBD2. The CDR3 consists of 16 residues. J was trimmed by 5 bases and V by 4 bases; bases with no gene match: 10. Per the germline V gene, CDR1 is MNHEY and CDR2 is SVGEGT. This chain's CDR3 is CASSSPLAGVRETQYF. The CDR3 region has the DNA TGTGCCAGCAGTTCGCCTCTAGCGGGGGTGCGGGAGACCCAGTACTTC.

DNA for the CDR3: TGTGCCAGCTCCTACTCGCGTCGGGCTGAAGCTTTCTTT. Translated: CASSYSRRAEAFF. The V and J genes are TRBV6-6 and TRBJ1-1, with no clear D. V was trimmed by 8 bases and J by 6 bases, leaving 16 bases between them. The CDR3 is 13 residues long. CDR1 and CDR2 (germline): MNHNY, SVGAGI (reference sequence).

This chain uses TRBV4-2 with TRBJ1-4; D is uncertain. Germline assignment: CDR1 LGHNA and CDR2 YNFKEQ. This CDR3 spans 16 amino acids. V dropped 0 bases and J dropped 8 bases, with 16 bases sitting between them. CDR3 bases: TGTGCCAGCAGCCAAGATCCGGCGCAGTTGGGCGAAAAACTGTTTTTT. Amino acid sequence: CASSQDPAQLGEKLFF.

This clone appeared a single time. The chain links TRBV6-2 or TRBV6-3 to TRBJ1-1, with unresolved D. The V end was cut by 3 bases, the J end by 2 bases, with 16 bases between. Germline CDR1 and CDR2: MNHEY and SVGEGT. This CDR3 has 16 amino acids. For the CDR3, the DNA is TGTGCCAGCAGTTATTTTAGGGCGGCGGGAAACACTGAAGCTTTCTTT. Translated, it gives CASSYFRAAGNTEAFF.

This clone was picked up a small number of times. The chain is built from TRBV11-1 and TRBJ1-4, with 7 bases identical to TRBD1. V was pared by 6 bases and J by 0 bases, with 7 bases of the junction left unmatched. Germline lookup yields CDR1 SGHAT and CDR2 FQDESV (reference sequence). The CDR3 length is 16 residues. The DNA for the CDR3 is TGTGCCAGCAGGAGGGGGCCAGGGGCAACTAATGAAAAACTGTTTTTT. This encodes CASRRGPGATNEKLFF.

This chain joins TRBV5-1 and TRBJ2-3; 9 nucleotides line up with TRBD1. Germline V gene lookup returns CDR1 SGHRS and CDR2 YFSETQ. The CDR3 is 15 residues long. J lost 4 bases, V lost 3 bases, and 6 bases had no gene match. Here the CDR3 DNA reads TGCGCCAGCAGCTCGACAGGGGGTCTCGCAGATACGCAGTATTTT. Encoded protein: CASSSTGGLADTQYF.

This clone was seen a single time. This chain joins TRBV27 and TRBJ2-7, with D possibly TRBD2 on 7 matching bases. V was trimmed by 5 bases and J by 3 bases, leaving 14 bases between them. The germline V gene has CDR1 MNHEY and CDR2 SMNVEV (reference sequence). The CDR3 totals 14 residues. CDR3 region: CASSGGGAIYEQYF. CDR3 DNA: TGTGCCAGCAGTGGAGGGGGGGCCATCTACGAGCAGTACTTC.

This clone was counted once. The chain is built from TRBV5-1 and TRBJ2-7; 8 bases map to TRBD1. The ends lost 1 base at V and 5 bases at J; junction bases unmatched: 5. In germline, CDR1 is SGHRS, CDR2 YFSETQ. CDR3 length: 14 residues. The CDR3 nucleotides are TGCGCCAGCAGCTTGCAGGGGGCGCTAAACGAGCAGTACTTC. It specifies CASSLQGALNEQYF.

V is TRBV6-2 or TRBV6-3 and J is TRBJ2-3; TRBD2 aligns across 10 bases. Germline values: CDR1 MNHEY, CDR2 SVGEGT. V was clipped by 5 bases and J by 2 bases; unmatched bases: 7. The CDR3 has 16 amino acids. The CDR3, as DNA: TGTGCCAGCAGTCGACCTAGCGGGAGCTACACAGATACGCAGTATTTT. As protein: CASSRPSGSYTDTQYF.

Comments on this clone: Other DNA sequences within the sample encode an identical CDR3. The rearrangement joins TRBV9 to TRBJ1-6; tentatively, D is TRBD1 (6 bases). V was clipped by 0 bases and J by 7 bases, with 11 bases between them. This CDR3 comprises 15 residues. From germline, CDR1 is SGDLS and CDR2 YYNGEE. DNA for the CDR3: TGTGCCAGCAGCGTAGTTGCTGGGGGCAATTCACCCCTCCACTTT. This encodes CASSVVAGGNSPLHF.

The CDR3 loop reads CASRGTGALPDTQYF. In nucleotides, the CDR3 is TGTGCCAGCAGAGGGACAGGGGCCCTTCCAGATACGCAGTATTTT. V and J are TRBV2 and TRBJ2-3, with 10 bases that match TRBD1. The CDR3 runs 15 residues. J was trimmed by 4 bases and V by 6 bases; bases with no gene match: 7. Per the germline V gene, CDR1 is SNHLY and CDR2 is FYNNEI.

The V call is TRBV30, the J call TRBJ2-7; D is undetermined. The CDR3 contains 13 residues. The V gene lost 0 bases and the J gene lost 7 bases, with 13 bases spanning the gap. Germline V lookup: CDR1 GTSNPN, CDR2 SVGIG (reference sequence). The DNA of the CDR3 is TGTGCCTGGAGTGTAGCCAGCGCTGGGGAGCAGTACTTC. Protein: CAWSVASAGEQYF.

The chain links TRBV3-1 (or the pseudogene TRBV3-2) to TRBJ1-1; D is undetermined. CDR1 is LGHDT, CDR2 YNNKEL, per germline (reference sequence). Trimming took 1 base from V and 9 from J, leaving 12 bases between them. This CDR3 is built from 13 residues. The CDR3 loop is CASSQAAEFQAFF. For the CDR3, the DNA is TGTGCCAGCAGCCAAGCGGCGGAGTTCCAAGCTTTCTTT.